The source of this T cell receptor beta chain is a study of T cells expressing NK-cell markers. With the 5' RACE reads reprocessed, TCRdb shows one record per CDR3 protein and no DNA. The sample yields 350,000 to 500,000 distinct CDR3 sequences, of which the top ten take up 6% to 9.5%. This CDR3 region has 12 residues. Per the germline V gene, CDR1 is GTSNPN and CDR2 is SVGIG (reference sequence). The clonotype was recovered from a woman aged 18 to 75 in good health. The sample consisted of blood T cells: a sorted CD56 or NKG2C T cell subset, CD4+ or CD8+ T cells, or bulk PBMC T cells (not recorded which). This rearrangement joins TRBV30 to TRBJ1-2. The CDR3 region is CAWSVKDGGYTF. The variable domain in full, completed from reference TRBV30 and TRBJ1-2, reads SQTIHQWPATLVQPVGSPLSLECTVEGTSNPNLYWYRQAAGRGLQLLFYSVGIGQISSEVPQNLSASRPQDRQFILSSKKLLLSDSGFYLCAWSVKDGGYTFGSGTRLTVV.